The 9 T cell receptor beta chains listed next were all sequenced from one sample in a study of OX40 agonist ivuxolimab in advanced cancers. The method was immunoSEQ multiplex PCR; TCRdb's version includes in-frame clones alone and lacks a portion of them. This table holds roughly 69,000 clones, approximately 90% found once. The source was CD4+ or CD8+ T cells sorted from blood, collected in a trial of the OX40 agonist ivuxolimab. The receptors derive from an adult with an advanced solid tumor such as melanoma, head and neck, liver or kidney cancer.

The V call is TRBV30, the J call TRBJ2-7; 11 bases match TRBD2. Germline V gives CDR1 GTSNPN, CDR2 SVGIG (reference sequence). The CDR3 contains 20 residues. V was clipped by 3 bases and J by 1 base; unmatched bases: 20. CDR3 loop: CAWRVPPRASGGLISYEQYF. DNA of the CDR3: TGTGCCTGGAGAGTTCCCCCTAGGGCTAGCGGGGGGCTAATTTCCTACGAGCAGTACTTC. Variable domain in full (rest from reference TRBV30 and TRBJ2-7): SQTIHQWPATLVQPVGSPLSLECTVEGTSNPNLYWYRQAAGRGLQLLFYSVGIGQISSEVPQNLSASRPQDRQFILSSKKLLLSDSGFYLCAWRVPPRASGGLISYEQYFGPGTRLTVT.

V is TRBV20-1 and J is TRBJ2-7; D remains unclear. Germline V gives CDR1 DFQATT, CDR2 SNEGSKA (reference sequence). V gave up 6 bases and J gave up 6 bases, with 12 bases separating them. CDR3 size: 11 residues. CDR3 loop: CSAAGTIEQYF. The CDR3 nucleotides read TGCAGTGCCGCTGGTACTATCGAGCAGTACTTC.

This clone was counted a single time. V is TRBV5-4 and J is TRBJ2-2, with TRBD1 identical over 7 bases. The CDR3 length is 17 residues. V was pared by 4 bases and J by 0 bases, with 9 bases of the junction left unmatched. Germline-derived CDR1 and CDR2 are SGHNT and YYREEE (reference sequence). This chain's CDR3 is CASSLGSQGANTGELFF. In DNA, the CDR3 is TGTGCCAGCAGCCTCGGGTCGCAGGGGGCGAACACCGGGGAGCTGTTTTTT.

The table lists this clone with a count of one. This chain links TRBV6-1 with TRBJ2-1; D is perhaps TRBD2 (6 bases). V shed 3 bases and J shed 3 bases, with 15 bases lying between them. Germline assignment: CDR1 MNHNS and CDR2 SASEGT. The CDR3 totals 16 residues. This CDR3 is CASSDLVGGLYNEQFF. CDR3 in DNA: TGTGCCAGCAGTGATTTGGTGGGAGGCCTCTACAATGAGCAGTTCTTC.

The chain is built from TRBV6-5 and TRBJ2-7, with 7 nucleotides matching TRBD1. Germline lookup yields CDR1 MNHEY and CDR2 SVGAGI. J gave up 1 base and V 7 bases, and 7 bases lay outside the gene matches. The CDR3 extends over 14 amino acids. The CDR3, as DNA: TGTGCCAGCAAGTACGGGACAGATTCCTACGAGCAGTACTTC. Its protein product is CASKYGTDSYEQYF.

The rearrangement links TRBV6-1 to TRBJ1-2, with a possible D match to TRBD1 (5 bases). CDR1 is MNHNS, CDR2 SASEGT, per germline. The length of the CDR3 is 16 residues. Trimming shortened V by 0 bases and J by 0 bases, and 11 bases separated the two germline ends. The CDR3 sequence is CASSEALGTANYGYTF. The CDR3 DNA reads as TGTGCCAGCAGTGAAGCGCTAGGGACGGCTAACTATGGCTACACCTTC.

The chain has TRBV5-8 and TRBJ2-1, with D perhaps assigned TRBD1 or TRBD2 (5 bases each). The CDR3 is 15 residues long. V was cut by 1 base and J by 8 bases, with 16 bases left in between. Germline V gene data show CDR1 as SGHTS and CDR2 as YDEGEE. The CDR3 region has the DNA TGTGCCAGCAGCTTGTGGGGACCGCCTCCCCATGAGCAGTTCTTC. This sequence encodes CASSLWGPPPHEQFF.

This rearrangement joins TRBV19 to TRBJ1-1; 9 nucleotides agree with TRBD1. The CDR3 has 17 residues. Germline CDR1 is LNHDA and CDR2 is SQIVND (reference sequence). Trimming cost V 5 bases and J 3 bases; bases outside gene matches: 13. CDR3 sequence reads: CASSPWGQGDSDTEAFF. In DNA form, the CDR3 reads TGTGCCAGTAGTCCCTGGGGACAGGGAGACTCCGACACTGAAGCTTTCTTT.

The chain links TRBV5-1 to TRBJ2-7; 8 nucleotides match TRBD2. Germline assignment: CDR1 SGHRS and CDR2 YFSETQ. The CDR3 runs 15 residues. Losses at the gene ends were 2 bases for V and 0 bases for J; bases not matched to a gene: 4. CDR3 protein: CASSFAGGASYEQYF. The CDR3 region has the DNA TGCGCCAGCAGCTTTGCGGGGGGTGCCTCCTACGAGCAGTACTTC.